This T cell receptor beta chain was identified in a study of T cells in Graves' hyperthyroidism and ophthalmopathy. This clonotype was found a few times. Amplified regions were TCR beta CDR3 sequences from RNA transcripts. Researchers ran a first-round RT-PCR on the TCR CDR3 using the HTBI primer set. Each CDR3 protein gets one entry after TCRdb re-called the multiplex PCR reads with MiXCR. The sample lists around 700,000 distinct CDR3 sequences, under 20% occurring once. The germline gives CDR1 MNHNS, CDR2 SASEGT. V lost 8 bases to trimming and J lost 5 bases, with 12 bases between them. The CDR3 has 12 amino acids.

This sequence joins TRBV6-1 and TRBJ2-5, with TRBD2 as a possible D gene (5 bases). Material: blood. The TCR originated in a woman between 50 and 59 years old with Graves' hyperthyroidism that later progressed to Graves' ophthalmopathy. The CDR3 sequence: CASEGFRETQYF. CDR3 DNA: TGTGCCAGCGAGGGTTTTCGGGAGACCCAGTACTTC.